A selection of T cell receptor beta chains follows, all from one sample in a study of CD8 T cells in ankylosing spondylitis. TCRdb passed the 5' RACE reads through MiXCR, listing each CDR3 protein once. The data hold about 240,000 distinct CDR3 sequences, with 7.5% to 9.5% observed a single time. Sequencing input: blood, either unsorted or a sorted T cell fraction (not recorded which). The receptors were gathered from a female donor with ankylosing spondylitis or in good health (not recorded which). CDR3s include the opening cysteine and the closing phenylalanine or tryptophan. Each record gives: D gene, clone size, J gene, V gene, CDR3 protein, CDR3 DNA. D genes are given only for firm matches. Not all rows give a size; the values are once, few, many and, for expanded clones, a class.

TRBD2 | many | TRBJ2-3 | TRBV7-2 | CASSLAPSGRGTDTQYF | TGTGCCAGCAGCTTAGCGCCGAGCGGGAGGGGCACAGATACGCAGTATTTT
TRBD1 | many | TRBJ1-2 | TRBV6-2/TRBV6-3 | CASSYTSTGLLLTNYGYTF | TGTGCCAGCAGTTACACTTCGACAGGGCTTCTACTTACTAACTATGGCTACACCTTC
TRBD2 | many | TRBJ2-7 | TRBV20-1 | CSASHALGLASSYEQYF | TGCAGTGCTAGCCATGCCCTGGGACTAGCGAGCTCCTACGAGCAGTACTTC
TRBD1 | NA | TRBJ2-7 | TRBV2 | CASRRTGYAQYF | TGTGCCAGCAGACGGACAGGGTACGCGCAGTACTTC
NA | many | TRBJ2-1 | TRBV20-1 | CSAVRQTWRRSLDGDEQFF | TGCAGTGCCGTACGCCAAACTTGGCGGAGGTCCTTGGACGGGGATGAGCAGTTCTTC
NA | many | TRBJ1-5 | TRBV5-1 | CASSLYQGISSPSNQPQHF | TGCGCCAGCAGCTTATATCAGGGGATCAGTTCCCCTAGCAATCAGCCCCAGCATTTT
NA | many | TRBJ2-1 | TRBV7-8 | CASSFKLGTPYNEQFF | TGTGCCAGCAGCTTTAAGCTCGGGACTCCTTACAATGAGCAGTTCTTC
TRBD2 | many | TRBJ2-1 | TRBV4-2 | CASSPAAGGLNEQFF | TGTGCCAGCAGCCCCGCGGCGGGAGGCTTAAATGAGCAGTTCTTC
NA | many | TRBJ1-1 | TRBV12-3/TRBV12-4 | CASSLGGPEAFF | TGTGCCAGCAGTTTAGGGGGGCCTGAAGCTTTCTTT
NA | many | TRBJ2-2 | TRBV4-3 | CASSQGTPNTGELFF | TGCGCCAGCAGCCAAGGGACTCCTAACACCGGGGAGCTGTTTTTT
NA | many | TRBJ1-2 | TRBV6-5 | CASSYGAVGRGYGYTF | TGTGCCAGCAGTTACGGGGCGGTGGGGAGAGGTTATGGCTACACCTTC
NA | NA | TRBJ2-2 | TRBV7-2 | CASRMGSGELFF | TGTGCCAGCAGGATGGGGTCCGGGGAGCTGTTTTTT
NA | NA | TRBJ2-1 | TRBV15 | CATTQGVRGSNEQFF | TGTGCCACGACTCAAGGTGTTAGGGGGAGTAATGAGCAGTTCTTC
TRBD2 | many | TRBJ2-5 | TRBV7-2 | CASSALGGWETQYF | TGTGCCAGCAGCGCCTTGGGAGGGTGGGAGACCCAGTACTTC
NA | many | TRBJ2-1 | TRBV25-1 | CASGGRGLYNEQFF | TGTGCCAGCGGGGGGCGGGGACTGTACAATGAGCAGTTCTTC
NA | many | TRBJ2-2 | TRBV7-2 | CASSLTGDEDTGELFF | TGTGCCAGCAGCTTAACCGGGGATGAAGACACCGGGGAGCTGTTTTTT
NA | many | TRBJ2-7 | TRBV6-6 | CASSSTRDEQYF | TGTGCCAGCTCTAGTACCCGAGACGAGCAGTACTTC
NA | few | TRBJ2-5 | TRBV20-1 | CSARGGNVGETQYF | TGCAGTGCTAGAGGCGGGAATGTAGGGGAGACCCAGTACTTC
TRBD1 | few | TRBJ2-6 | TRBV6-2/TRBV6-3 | CASSPGGAGANVLTF | TGTGCCAGCAGCCCAGGGGGCGCTGGGGCCAACGTCCTGACTTTC
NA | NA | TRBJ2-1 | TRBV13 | CASSFTGLNPYNEQFF | TGTGCCAGCAGCTTTACGGGACTCAACCCATACAATGAGCAGTTCTTC
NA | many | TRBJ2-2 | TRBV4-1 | CASSQVGLPGELFF | TGCGCCAGCAGCCAAGTCGGACTTCCCGGGGAGCTGTTTTTT
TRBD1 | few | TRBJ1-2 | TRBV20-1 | CCATTLFPGTGEGYTF | TGCTGTGCTACCACCTTATTTCCCGGGACAGGGGAGGGCTACACCTTC
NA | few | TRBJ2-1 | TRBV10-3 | CAIKGENEQFF | TGTGCCATCAAAGGGGAAAATGAGCAGTTCTTC
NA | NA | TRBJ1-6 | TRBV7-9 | CASSSGGTPLHF | TGTGCCAGCAGCTCCGGGGGTACCCCCCTCCACTTT
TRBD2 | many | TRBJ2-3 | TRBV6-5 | CASSYSGTSSDTQYF | TGTGCCAGCAGTTACTCTGGGACTAGCTCAGATACGCAGTATTTT
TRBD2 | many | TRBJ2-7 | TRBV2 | CASRKLGSGFSYEQYF | TGTGCCAGCAGAAAACTCGGTAGCGGGTTCTCCTACGAGCAGTACTTC
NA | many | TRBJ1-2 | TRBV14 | CASSFDSYYGYTF | TGTGCCAGCAGCTTCGACAGCTACTATGGCTACACCTTC
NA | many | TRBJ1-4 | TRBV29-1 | CSVEVGGRTNEKLFF | TGCAGCGTTGAAGTAGGGGGGCGGACGAATGAAAAACTGTTTTTT
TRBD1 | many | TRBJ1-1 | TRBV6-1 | CASRWDRVESTEAFF | TGTGCCAGCAGATGGGACAGGGTAGAAAGCACTGAAGCTTTCTTT
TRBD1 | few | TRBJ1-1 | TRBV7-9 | CASSLTTGGWNTEAFF | TGTGCCAGCAGCTTAACGACAGGGGGATGGAACACTGAAGCTTTCTTT
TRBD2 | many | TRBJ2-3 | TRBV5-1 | CASSLRSGSTDTQYF | TGCGCCAGCAGCTTACGTAGCGGGAGTACAGATACGCAGTATTTT
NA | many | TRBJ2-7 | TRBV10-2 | CASRARSNSYEQYF | TGCGCCAGCAGAGCGCGATCGAATTCCTACGAGCAGTACTTC
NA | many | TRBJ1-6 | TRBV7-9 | CASSLESSYNSPLHF | TGTGCCAGCAGCTTAGAGAGCTCCTATAATTCACCCCTCCACTTT
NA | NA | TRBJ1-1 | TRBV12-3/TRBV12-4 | CASSPGRGIAEAFF | TGTGCCAGCAGTCCAGGCCGGGGGATCGCTGAAGCTTTCTTT
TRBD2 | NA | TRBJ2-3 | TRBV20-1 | CSATPPGGRSDTQYF | TGCAGTGCTACCCCCCCTGGCGGGAGGTCAGATACGCAGTATTTT
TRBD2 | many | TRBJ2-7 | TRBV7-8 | CASSFGGEREATSSYEQYF | TGTGCCAGCAGCTTCGGCGGGGAGCGGGAGGCCACTAGCTCCTACGAGCAGTACTTC
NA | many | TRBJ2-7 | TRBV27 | CASSLKGSVGGYYEQYF | TGTGCCAGCAGTTTAAAAGGGTCGGTGGGCGGGTACTACGAGCAGTACTTC
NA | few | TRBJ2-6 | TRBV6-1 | CASSGGMTSGANVLTF | TGTGCCAGCAGCGGGGGTATGACCTCTGGGGCCAACGTCCTGACTTTC
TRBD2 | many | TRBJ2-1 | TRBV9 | CASSATSGNEQFF | TGTGCCAGCAGCGCGACTAGCGGAAATGAGCAGTTCTTC
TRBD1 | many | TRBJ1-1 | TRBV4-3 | CASSQGAGGTEAFF | TGCGCCAGCAGCCAAGGGGCAGGGGGCACTGAAGCTTTCTTT
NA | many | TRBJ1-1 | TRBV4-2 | CASSPTNGMDGTEAFF | TGTGCCAGCAGCCCTACGAATGGCATGGACGGGACTGAAGCTTTCTTT
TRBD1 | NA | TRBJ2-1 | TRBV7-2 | CASSVRQGVGHEQFF | TGTGCCAGCAGCGTGCGACAGGGGGTGGGTCATGAGCAGTTCTTC
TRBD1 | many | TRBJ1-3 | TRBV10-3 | CAISGNTGGRGGNTIYF | TGTGCCATCAGCGGGAATACAGGGGGAAGAGGTGGAAACACCATATATTTT
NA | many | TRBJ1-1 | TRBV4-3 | CASSQDQPTNTEAFF | TGCGCCAGCAGCCAAGATCAGCCGACGAACACTGAAGCTTTCTTT
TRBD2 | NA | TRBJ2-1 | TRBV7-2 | CASSPISGGNNEQFF | TGTGCCAGCAGCCCCATTAGCGGGGGGAACAATGAACAGTTCTTC
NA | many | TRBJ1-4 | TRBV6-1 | CASSVYRGDEKLFF | TGTGCCAGCAGTGTCTACCGGGGAGATGAAAAACTGTTTTTT
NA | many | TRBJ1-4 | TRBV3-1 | CASSPTARLYATNEKLFF | TGTGCCAGCAGCCCGACGGCTCGGCTATATGCAACTAATGAAAAACTGTTTTTT
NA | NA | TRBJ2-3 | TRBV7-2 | CASSSPPISDTQYF | TGTGCCAGCAGCTCACCGCCCATCTCCGATACGCAGTATTTT
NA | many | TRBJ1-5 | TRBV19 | CATGPMSNQPQHF | TGTGCCACCGGACCGATGAGCAATCAGCCCCAGCATTTT
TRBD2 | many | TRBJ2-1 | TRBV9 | CASSSFSGLAYNEQFF | TGTGCCAGCAGCTCCTTTTCGGGACTAGCCTACAATGAGCAGTTCTTC
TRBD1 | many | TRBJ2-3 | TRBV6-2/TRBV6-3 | CASSYSTGGESTTDTQYF | TGTGCCAGCAGTTACTCGACAGGGGGAGAGAGCACCACAGATACGCAGTATTTT
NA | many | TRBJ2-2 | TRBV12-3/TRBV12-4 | CASTGETGAINTGELFF | TGTGCCAGCACTGGAGAGACAGGAGCCATTAACACCGGGGAGCTGTTTTTT
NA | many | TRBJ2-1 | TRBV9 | CASSVEPSYNEQFF | TGTGCCAGCAGCGTAGAGCCCTCCTACAATGAGCAGTTCTTC
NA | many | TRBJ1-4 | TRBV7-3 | CASSPAYLKNEKLFF | TGTGCCAGCAGCCCGGCGTATCTAAAAAATGAAAAACTGTTTTTT
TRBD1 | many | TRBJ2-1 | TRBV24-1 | CATRDRSSSYNEQFF | TGTGCCACCCGGGACAGGTCGAGCTCCTACAATGAGCAGTTCTTC
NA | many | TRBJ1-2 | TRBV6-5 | CASSYGGANYGYTF | TGTGCCAGCAGTTACGGGGGAGCGAACTATGGCTACACCTTC